Shown below are 8 T cell receptor beta chains from a single sample sequenced in a study of CD8+CD57+ T cells in acquired aplastic anemia. CDR3 and TCR beta VDJ profiling relied on genomic DNA as the template. MiXCR, applied by TCRdb to the reads, yields one record per CDR3 protein. Among approximately 270,000 distinct CDR3 sequences listed, around 60% were seen once. The specimen sequenced was sorted CD4+, CD8+, or CD8+CD57+ T cells (not recorded which) from PBMCs. The receptors originated from a human donor with severe aplastic anemia or a healthy control (not recorded which).

The CDR3 spells CASSSGLAGGGDEQFF. Written as DNA, the CDR3 is TGTGCCAGCAGCTCTGGACTAGCGGGAGGTGGAGATGAGCAGTTCTTC. J is TRBJ2-1 and V is TRBV7-3, with 14 bases matching TRBD2. The CDR3 is made up of 16 amino acids. The germline CDR1 and CDR2 sequences are SGHTA and FQGTGA. Trimming removed 4 bases from V and 8 bases from J; junction bases left unmatched: 7. Together with reference TRBV7-3 and TRBJ2-1, the CDR3 gives the full variable domain: GAGVSQTPSNKVTEKGKYVELRCDPISGHTALYWYRQSLGQGPEFLIYFQGTGAADDSGLPNDRFFAVRPEGSVSTLKIQRTERGDSAVYLCASSSGLAGGGDEQFFGPGTRLTVL.

In this sample, this clonotype turned up many times. This chain connects TRBV4-2 to TRBJ2-7, with D possibly matching TRBD2 (5 bases). Germline CDR1 is LGHNA and CDR2 is YNFKEQ. The CDR3 sequence is 13 residues long. V lost 0 bases to trimming and J lost 9 bases, with 12 bases between them. CDR3 bases: TGTGCCAGCAGCCAAGAACTAGACTCTGTGCAGTACTTC. This codes for CASSQELDSVQYF.

Note on this clonotype: This is likely a read error, given that the CDR3 carries no conserved phenylalanine or tryptophan at its end. The rearrangement joins TRBV5-8 to TRBJ2-5, with D perhaps TRBD1 (6 bases). CDR3 size: 14 residues. Trimming cost V 1 base and J 4 bases, with 11 bases left between them. From germline, CDR1 is SGHTS and CDR2 YDEGEE. CDR3 sequence: CASSLWGRGETQYL. The CDR3 bases are TGTGCCAGCAGCTTGTGGGGCAGGGGAGAGACCCAGTACCTC.

This clonotype was found many times. The CDR3 nucleotides read TGCGCCAGCAGCTTATTACTAGCGGGGGGTTCCTCAAGCACAGATACGCAGTATTTT. It codes for CASSLLLAGGSSSTDTQYF. The V gene is TRBV5-1, the J gene TRBJ2-3; TRBD2 matches at 12 bases. The CDR3 has 19 amino acids. The ends lost 2 bases at V and 0 bases at J; junction bases unmatched: 10. Germline assignment: CDR1 SGHRS and CDR2 YFSETQ.

The chain recombines TRBV25-1 with TRBJ1-4; D gene unclear. Trimming shortened V by 7 bases and J by 6 bases, and 12 bases separated the two germline ends. The CDR3 runs to 13 residues. CDR1 is MGHDK and CDR2 is SYGVNS in the germline V gene. Written as DNA, the CDR3 is TGTGCCAGCACAATGGGCCCCCATGAAAAACTGTTTTTT. Protein product: CASTMGPHEKLFF.

Note on this clonotype: With a much larger clone just one base away, this may be a read error. The limits of the CDR3 on the DNA are not certain, so only TCRdb's listed CDR3 is given. J is TRBJ2-5 and V is TRBV9; the D call in the table, TRBD2, was not verified against the DNA. The CDR3 is 14 residues long, ends included. Germline V lookup: CDR1 SGDLS, CDR2 YYNGEE. This chain's CDR3 is CACSAGDSRETQYF.

This clonotype was found many times. The rearrangement joins TRBV18 to TRBJ1-5, with D possibly matching TRBD1 (6 bases). CDR1 and CDR2 from the germline V gene are KGHSH and LQKENI. The V end was cut by 1 base, the J end by 5 bases, with 9 bases between. This CDR3 spans 14 amino acids. DNA of the CDR3: TGTGCCAGCTCACCACTTCCAGGGGATCAGCCCCAGCATTTT. Translation gives CASSPLPGDQPQHF.

This clonotype showed up just a few times. The V and J genes are TRBV20-1 and TRBJ2-5, with 8 bases aligning to TRBD2. Germline assignment: CDR1 DFQATT and CDR2 SNEGSKA (reference sequence). The CDR3 spans 12 residues. With 2 bases clipped from V and 4 bases from J, the junction kept 0 bases outside the gene matches. The CDR3 DNA reads TGCAGTGCTAGAACTAGCGGAGAGACCCAGTACTTC. This gives the protein CSARTSGETQYF.